In this sample, the clone carrying this T cell receptor beta chain turned up a few times. The isolated RNA, all of it, was reverse transcribed, so expressed TCRB transcripts were what got sequenced. Sequencing used immunoSEQ multiplex PCR; TCRdb keeps in-frame clones, though not all of them. The profile shows fewer than 200,000 clones, about 13% of them singletons. The data were taken from a study of beta chain features in type 1 diabetes. The V gene's germline CDR1 is SQVTM and CDR2 ANQGSEA. V was cut by 7 bases and J by 0 bases, with 10 bases left in between. CDR3 length equals 12 residues. Material for sequencing was central memory CD4+ T cells from blood. The V gene is TRBV29-1, the J gene TRBJ2-7, with a possible D match to TRBD2 (6 bases). This receptor was identified in a woman aged 18-35 years in good health. CDR3 DNA sequence: TGCAGCGGGGGGGAGGTCTCCTACGAGCAGTACTTC. Its protein is CSGGEVSYEQYF.